These T cell receptor beta chains were read from a single sample in a study of Graves' ophthalmopathy and Graves' hyperthyroidism. TCRdb fed the multiplex PCR reads into MiXCR, producing one record per CDR3 protein. The sample lists under 400,000 distinct CDR3 sequences, roughly a sixth seen once, with approximately 13% in the top ten. The sample taken for sequencing was peripheral blood. The receptors shown here come from an adult man with Graves' ophthalmopathy. The CDR3 runs from the conserved cysteine through the conserved F or W. A D gene is named only where the DNA matches it firmly. The size field is filled for only some rows; it gives once, few, many or a size class.

>TRBV27|TRBD1|many|TRBJ1-5
CASSYTGTGGTQPQHF
TGTGCCAGCAGTTATACCGGGACAGGGGGCACTCAGCCCCAGCATTTT
>TRBV11-2|TRBD1|many|TRBJ2-5
CASTKPGQGQETQYF
TGTGCCAGCACCAAGCCTGGACAGGGTCAAGAGACCCAGTACTTC
>TRBV2|.|many|TRBJ1-1
CASSERPGRRDTEAFF
TGTGCCAGCAGTGAACGCCCAGGGCGACGTGACACTGAAGCTTTCTTT
>TRBV11-2|TRBD2|many|TRBJ2-7
CASSLRLAGLGEQYF
TGTGCCAGCAGCTTGAGACTAGCAGGATTGGGCGAGCAGTACTTC
>TRBV5-1|.|many|TRBJ1-2
CASSSGWENYGYTF
TGCGCCAGCAGCTCCGGCTGGGAAAACTATGGCTACACCTTC
>TRBV6-1|TRBD2|.|TRBJ2-5
CASSEGLAGSETQYF
TGTGCCAGCAGTGAAGGACTAGCGGGATCAGAGACCCAGTACTTC
>TRBV11-1|.|.|TRBJ2-5
CASSLAHGETQYF
TGTGCCAGCAGCTTAGCGCATGGTGAGACCCAGTACTTC
>TRBV5-1|TRBD1|many|TRBJ2-7
CASSLTPGQGANEQYF
TGCGCCAGCAGCTTGACGCCGGGACAGGGGGCGAACGAGCAGTACTTC
>TRBV25-1|.|.|TRBJ1-5
CASRHLLCNQPQHF
TGTGCCAGCAGACACCTCCTGTGCAATCAGCCCCAGCATTTT
>TRBV6-2/TRBV6-3|.|many|TRBJ1-2
CASGDLYGYTF
TGTGCCAGCGGGGATCTTTATGGCTACACCTTC
>TRBV12-3/TRBV12-4|TRBD1|many|TRBJ1-1
CTSSKPQGMGVNTEAFF
TGTACCAGCAGCAAACCACAGGGGATGGGCGTGAACACTGAAGCTTTCTTT
>TRBV5-5|TRBD2|many|TRBJ2-7
CASSATSDTYEQYF
TGTGCCAGCAGCGCGACTAGCGACACCTACGAGCAGTACTTC
>TRBV6-1|.|many|TRBJ2-7
CASTKGSLAYYEQYF
TGTGCCAGCACCAAGGGCAGCCTAGCTTATTACGAGCAGTACTTC
>TRBV20-1|.|many|TRBJ1-5
CSARDQKGNQPQHF
TGCAGTGCTAGAGATCAGAAGGGGAATCAGCCCCAGCATTTT
>TRBV6-2/TRBV6-3|.|many|TRBJ2-5
CASSYGGAGSQYF
TGTGCCAGCAGTTACGGGGGTGCAGGTTCCCAGTACTTC
>TRBV20-1|.|many|TRBJ1-5
CSASANSYSNQPQHF
TGCAGTGCTAGTGCTAACAGTTATAGCAATCAGCCCCAGCATTTT
>TRBV10-3|TRBD2|many|TRBJ2-5
CAISPTSGFQETQYF
TGTGCCATCAGCCCGACTAGCGGATTCCAAGAGACCCAGTACTTC
>TRBV30|TRBD1|many|TRBJ1-5
CAWSERTGNNQPQHF
TGTGCCTGGAGTGAGCGGACAGGGAACAATCAGCCCCAGCATTTT
>TRBV6-2/TRBV6-3|.|many|TRBJ2-7
CASSYGNYEQYF
TGTGCCAGCAGTTACGGGAACTACGAGCAGTACTTC
>TRBV6-1|TRBD2|many|TRBJ2-4
CASSARAGLAGGPGNIQYF
TGTGCCAGCAGTGCACGGGCGGGACTAGCGGGGGGGCCGGGGAACATTCAGTACTTC
>TRBV24-1|.|many|TRBJ1-5
CATSDGGVRQPQHF
TGTGCCACCAGCGATGGGGGTGTGCGTCAGCCCCAGCATTTT
>TRBV25-1|TRBD1|.|TRBJ1-2
CASSESRWRDRVNYGYTF
TGTGCCAGCAGTGAATCTCGTTGGAGGGACAGGGTGAACTATGGCTACACCTTC
>TRBV19|.|many|TRBJ1-1
CASSPPLGEAFF
TGTGCCAGTAGTCCACCTCTGGGTGAAGCTTTCTTT